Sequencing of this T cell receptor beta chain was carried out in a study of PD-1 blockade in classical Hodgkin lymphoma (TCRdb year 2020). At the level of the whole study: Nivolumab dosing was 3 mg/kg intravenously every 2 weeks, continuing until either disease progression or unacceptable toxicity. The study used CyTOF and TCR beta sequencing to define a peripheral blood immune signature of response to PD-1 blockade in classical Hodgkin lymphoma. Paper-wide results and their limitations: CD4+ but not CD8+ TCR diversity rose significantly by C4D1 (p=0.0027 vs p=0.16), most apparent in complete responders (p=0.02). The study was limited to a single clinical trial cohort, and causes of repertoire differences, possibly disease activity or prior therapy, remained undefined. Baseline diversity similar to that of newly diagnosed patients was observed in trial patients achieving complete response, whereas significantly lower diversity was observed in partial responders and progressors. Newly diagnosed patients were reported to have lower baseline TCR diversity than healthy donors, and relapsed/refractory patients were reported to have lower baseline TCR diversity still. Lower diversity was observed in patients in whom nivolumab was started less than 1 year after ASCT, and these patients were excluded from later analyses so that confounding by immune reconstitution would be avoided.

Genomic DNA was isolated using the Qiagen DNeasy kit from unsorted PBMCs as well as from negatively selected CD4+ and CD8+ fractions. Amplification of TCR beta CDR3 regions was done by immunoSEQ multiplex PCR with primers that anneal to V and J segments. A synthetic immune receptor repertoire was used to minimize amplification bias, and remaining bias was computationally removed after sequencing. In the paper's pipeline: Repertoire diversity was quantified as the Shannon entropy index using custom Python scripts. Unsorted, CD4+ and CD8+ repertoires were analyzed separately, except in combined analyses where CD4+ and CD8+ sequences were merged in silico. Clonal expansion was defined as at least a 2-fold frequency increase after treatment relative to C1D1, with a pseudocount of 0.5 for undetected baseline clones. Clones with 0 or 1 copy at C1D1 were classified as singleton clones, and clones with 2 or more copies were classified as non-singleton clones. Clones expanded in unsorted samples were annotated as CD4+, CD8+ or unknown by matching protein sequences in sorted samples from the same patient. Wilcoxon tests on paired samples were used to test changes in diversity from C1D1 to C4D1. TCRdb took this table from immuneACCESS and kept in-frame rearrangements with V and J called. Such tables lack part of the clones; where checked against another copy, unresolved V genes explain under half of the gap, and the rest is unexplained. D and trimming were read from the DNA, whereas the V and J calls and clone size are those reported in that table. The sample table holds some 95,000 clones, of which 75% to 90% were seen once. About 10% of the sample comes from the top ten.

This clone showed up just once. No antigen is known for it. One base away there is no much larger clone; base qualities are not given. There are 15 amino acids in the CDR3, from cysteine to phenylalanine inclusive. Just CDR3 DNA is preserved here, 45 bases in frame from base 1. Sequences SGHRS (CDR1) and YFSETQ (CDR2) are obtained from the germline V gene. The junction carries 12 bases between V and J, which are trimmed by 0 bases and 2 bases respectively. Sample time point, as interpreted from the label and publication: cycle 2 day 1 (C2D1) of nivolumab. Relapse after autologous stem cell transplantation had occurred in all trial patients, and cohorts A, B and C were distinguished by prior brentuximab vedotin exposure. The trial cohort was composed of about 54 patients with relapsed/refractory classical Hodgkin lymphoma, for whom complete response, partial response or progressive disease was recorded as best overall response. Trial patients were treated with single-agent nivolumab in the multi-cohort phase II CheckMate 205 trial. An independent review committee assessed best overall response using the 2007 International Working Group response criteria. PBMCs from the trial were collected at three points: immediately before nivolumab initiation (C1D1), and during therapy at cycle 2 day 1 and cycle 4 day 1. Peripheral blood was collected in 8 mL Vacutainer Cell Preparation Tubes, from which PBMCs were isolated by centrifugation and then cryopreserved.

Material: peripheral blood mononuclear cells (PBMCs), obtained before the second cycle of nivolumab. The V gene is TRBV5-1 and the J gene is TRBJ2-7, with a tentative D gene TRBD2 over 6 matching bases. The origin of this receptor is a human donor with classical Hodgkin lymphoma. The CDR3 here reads CASSLVSGTPYEQYF. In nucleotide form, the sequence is TGCGCCAGCAGCTTGGTTAGCGGAACCCCCTACGAGCAGTACTTC. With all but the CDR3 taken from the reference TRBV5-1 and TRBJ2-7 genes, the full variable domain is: KAGVTQTPRYLIKTRGQQVTLSCSPISGHRSVSWYQQTPGQGLQFLFEYFSETQRNKGNFPGRFSGRQFSNSRSEMNVSTLELGDSALYLCASSLVSGTPYEQYFGPGTRLTVT.